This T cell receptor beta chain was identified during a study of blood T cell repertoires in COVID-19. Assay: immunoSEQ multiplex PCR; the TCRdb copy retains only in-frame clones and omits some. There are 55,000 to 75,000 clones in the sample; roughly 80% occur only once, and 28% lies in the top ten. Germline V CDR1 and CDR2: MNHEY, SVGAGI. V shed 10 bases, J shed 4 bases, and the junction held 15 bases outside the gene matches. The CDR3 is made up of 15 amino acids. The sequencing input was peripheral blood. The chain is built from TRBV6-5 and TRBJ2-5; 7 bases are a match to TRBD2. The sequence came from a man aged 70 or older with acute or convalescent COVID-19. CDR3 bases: TGTGCCACCTCGGGGGGTATCTTTGGGCGAGAGACCCAGTACTTC. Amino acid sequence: CATSGGIFGRETQYF.